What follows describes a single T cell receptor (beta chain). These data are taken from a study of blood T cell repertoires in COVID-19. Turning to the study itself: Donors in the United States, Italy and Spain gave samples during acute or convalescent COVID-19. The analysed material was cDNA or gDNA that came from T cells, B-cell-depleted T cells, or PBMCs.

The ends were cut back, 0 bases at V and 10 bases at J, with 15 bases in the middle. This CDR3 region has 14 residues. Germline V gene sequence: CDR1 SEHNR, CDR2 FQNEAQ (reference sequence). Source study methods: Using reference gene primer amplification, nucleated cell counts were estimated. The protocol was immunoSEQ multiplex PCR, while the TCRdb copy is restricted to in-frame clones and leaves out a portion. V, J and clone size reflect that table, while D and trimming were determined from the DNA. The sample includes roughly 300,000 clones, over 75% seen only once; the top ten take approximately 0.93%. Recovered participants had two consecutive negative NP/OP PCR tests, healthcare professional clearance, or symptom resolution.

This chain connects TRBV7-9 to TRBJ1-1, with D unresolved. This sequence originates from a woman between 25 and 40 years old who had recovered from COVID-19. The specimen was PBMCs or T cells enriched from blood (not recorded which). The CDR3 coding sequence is TGTGCCAGCAGCTTAGCGGGAGGCCCTGTCGGAGCTTTCTTT. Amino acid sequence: CASSLAGGPVGAFF.